The TCR beta chain under discussion was sequenced for a study of radiotherapy plus CTLA-4 blockade in lung cancer. Some clones are missing from TCRdb's copy, which holds only in-frame ones; the method was immunoSEQ multiplex PCR. Of about 13,000 clones listed, around 87% are singletons. General study results and limits: According to reports, early shifts in blood T cell clones, alongside interferon-beta, forecast response most accurately.

Comment on this clone: Antigen specificity is unknown.

V lost 6 bases, J lost 10 bases, and 10 bases stayed unmatched. This CDR3 contains 14 residues. Germline CDR1 LNHDA, CDR2 SQIVND (reference sequence). Specimen: peripheral blood, collected from a patient treated with radiotherapy plus ipilimumab. This TCR was sampled from a human donor with non-small cell lung cancer that progressed on radiotherapy plus ipilimumab. Some clones in this sample may be carry-over from other donors' samples. V is TRBV19 and J is TRBJ2-3; 10 nucleotides align to TRBD1. In nucleotides, the CDR3 is TGTGCCAGTAGATCGGGACAGGGGCCCCTGCCGCAGTATTTT. Protein sequence: CASRSGQGPLPQYF.